Listed here is a single TCR beta chain. Sequencing used immunoSEQ multiplex PCR; TCRdb keeps in-frame clones, though not all of them. The sample consists of approximately 81,000 clones, approximately 94% of them appearing once. This specimen comes from a study of technical replicates of blood from a few donors. Sequencing was done on a sample of T cells isolated from PBMCs. The sequence was collected from a human donor in good health.

The CDR3, as DNA: TGTGCCAGCAGCTCGCACCTGAGAAAGACCCAGTACTTC. Translated: CASSSHLRKTQYF. V gene TRBV7-8 combines with J gene TRBJ2-5; D call uncertain. The CDR3 is 13 residues long. Germline loops: CDR1 SGHVS, CDR2 FQNEAQ. V gave up 4 bases and J gave up 6 bases, with 12 bases separating them.